Shown below are 23 T cell receptor beta chains from a single sample sequenced in a study of CD8+CD57+ T cells in acquired aplastic anemia. Profiling of TCR beta VDJ combinations and CDR3 sequences used genomic DNA as template. MiXCR was run by TCRdb on the reads, yielding one entry per CDR3 protein. The sample holds over 150,000 distinct CDR3 sequences; about three fifths are singletons and the top ten take about two fifths. Patients who underwent sequencing had shown CD8+CD57+ cell expansion by flow cytometry. Sequenced input: sorted CD4+, CD8+, or CD8+CD57+ T cells (not recorded which) from PBMCs. The receptors derive from a human donor with aplastic anemia.

This clonotype was seen a few times. The chain employs TRBV19 and TRBJ2-7; 16 nucleotides align to TRBD2. Per the germline V gene, CDR1 is LNHDA and CDR2 is SQIVND (reference sequence). This CDR3 is built from 17 residues. Losses at the gene ends were 10 bases for V and 7 bases for J; bases not matched to a gene: 16. The chain's CDR3 is CATRGLAGGYRGEEQYF. In nucleotides, the CDR3 is TGTGCCACAAGGGGACTAGCGGGAGGGTACCGGGGTGAGGAGCAGTACTTC.

This chain connects TRBV19 to TRBJ2-7; 10 bases are a match to TRBD1. The CDR3 runs to 16 residues. Germline assignment: CDR1 LNHDA and CDR2 SQIVND (reference sequence). V lost 4 bases, J lost 0 bases, and 6 bases stayed unmatched. The CDR3 is CASSTRGQGSSYEQYF. In DNA, the CDR3 is TGTGCCAGTAGTACCCGGGGACAGGGGAGCTCCTACGAGCAGTACTTC. The variable domain in full, with the rest retrieved from reference TRBV19 and TRBJ2-7, is DGGITQSPKYLFRKEGQNVTLSCEQNLNHDAMYWYRQDPGQGLRLIYYSQIVNDFQKGDIAEGYSVSREKKESFPLTVTSAQKNPTAFYLCASSTRGQGSSYEQYFGPGTRLTVT.

The DNA for the CDR3 is TGTGCCAGTAGTGTGGACAGGGTACCGAACACTGAAGCTTTCTTT. It yields the protein CASSVDRVPNTEAFF. V and J are TRBV19 and TRBJ1-1; 8 nucleotides line up with TRBD1. Germline CDR1 LNHDA, CDR2 SQIVND (reference sequence). The V gene end was trimmed by 5 bases and the J gene end by 1 base; junction bases not matched to a gene: 6. CDR3 length: 15 residues.

The rearrangement links TRBV5-1 to TRBJ2-3; D not resolved. The CDR3 spans 13 residues. Trimming pared 2 bases from V and 6 bases from J, leaving 10 bases between. Germline CDR1 SGHRS, CDR2 YFSETQ. The CDR3 loop is CASSFGTLDTQYF. The CDR3 DNA sequence: TGCGCCAGCAGCTTCGGTACTCTGGATACGCAGTATTTT.

This clonotype was recorded once. J is TRBJ2-7 and V is TRBV9; D remains unclear. The J call may not be correct, given that the DNA end is closer to TRBJ2-1. Germline values: CDR1 SGDLS, CDR2 YYNGEE. The CDR3 runs 11 residues. CDR3 loop: CASSGFYEQFF. The CDR3, as DNA: TGTGCCAGCAGCGGATTTTATGAGCAGTTCTTC.

This clonotype showed up just a few times. CDR3 region: CASSLQDRSGNTIYF. The CDR3 nucleotides are TGTGCCAGCAGCCTTCAAGATCGCTCTGGAAACACCATATATTTT. The J gene is TRBJ1-3, the V gene TRBV2, with D uncertain. The V and J ends lost 6 bases and 0 bases respectively, with 12 bases between them. The germline V gene has CDR1 SNHLY and CDR2 FYNNEI. The CDR3 is 15 amino acids.

V usage is TRBV2 and J usage is TRBJ2-7; 10 bases align to TRBD1. V was pared by 6 bases and J by 2 bases, with 4 bases of the junction left unmatched. This CDR3 is built from 14 residues. CDR1 is SNHLY, CDR2 FYNNEI, per germline. In DNA form, the CDR3 reads TGTGCCAGCAGGGACAGGGGGTCCCCCTACGAGCAGTACTTC. Translating it yields CASRDRGSPYEQYF.

The chain joins TRBV10-3 to TRBJ1-1; D call uncertain. The CDR3 runs 13 residues. The V and J ends lost 2 bases and 6 bases respectively, with 10 bases between them. CDR1 ENHRY and CDR2 SYGVKD come from the germline V gene. This CDR3 reads CAISERESAEAFF. CDR3 bases: TGTGCCATCAGTGAGAGGGAGTCCGCTGAAGCTTTCTTT.

The rearrangement joins TRBV7-9 to TRBJ1-6, with 8 positions matching TRBD1. The germline gives CDR1 SEHNR, CDR2 FQNEAQ (reference sequence). The CDR3 covers 15 residues. The V gene end was trimmed by 5 bases and the J gene end by 7 bases; junction bases not matched to a gene: 7. CDR3 sequence reads: CASSPPGGPNSPLHF. The CDR3 DNA reads TGTGCCAGCAGCCCACCAGGGGGCCCGAATTCACCCCTCCACTTT.

This rearrangement joins TRBV7-9 to TRBJ1-1; TRBD1 matches 7 bases. CDR1 and CDR2 from the germline V gene are SEHNR and FQNEAQ (reference sequence). This CDR3 is 16 amino acids long. J was trimmed by 2 bases and V by 5 bases; bases with no gene match: 11. The CDR3 protein is CASSRGRTGINTEAFF. The CDR3 DNA reads TGTGCCAGCAGCCGGGGCCGGACAGGTATTAACACTGAAGCTTTCTTT.

The chain employs TRBV7-8 and TRBJ1-6, with no clear D. This CDR3 has 15 residues. V lost 5 bases and J lost 10, with 18 bases in between. Germline values: CDR1 SGHVS, CDR2 FQNEAQ. In DNA form, the CDR3 reads TGTGCCAGCAGCCCCCAAGCACGGTTCCCGTCACCCCTCCACTTT. It encodes CASSPQARFPSPLHF.

The sample holds a few counts of this clonotype. The chain is built from TRBV7-3 and TRBJ1-1; 7 nucleotides line up with TRBD1. V lost 3 bases and J lost 0; bases outside the gene matches: 4. Germline values: CDR1 SGHTA, CDR2 FQGTGA. The CDR3 consists of 15 residues. CDR3: CASSLLGTVNTEAFF. The DNA of the CDR3 is TGTGCCAGCAGCTTGCTAGGGACAGTGAACACTGAAGCTTTCTTT.

This clonotype came up many times. The J gene is TRBJ1-2, the V gene TRBV12-3 or TRBV12-4, with a tentative D call TRBD1 (5 bases). Trimming cost V 5 bases and J 2 bases, with 9 bases left between them. This CDR3 has 13 residues. The CDR3: CASSPDTNYGYTF. DNA for the CDR3: TGTGCCAGCAGTCCGGACACCAACTATGGCTACACCTTC.

The chain is built from TRBV4-3 and TRBJ1-1; D is ambiguous. The V gene lost 0 bases and the J gene lost 1 base, with 6 bases spanning the gap. The CDR3 extends over 14 amino acids. Germline CDR1 reads LGHNA; CDR2 reads YSLEER. The CDR3 region has the DNA TGCGCCAGCAGCCAAGATCTCGCGAACACTGAAGCTTTCTTT. Protein sequence: CASSQDLANTEAFF.

The chain combines TRBV10-2 with TRBJ1-2; a weak D match, TRBD1 (5 bases). Looked up from germline, CDR1 is WSHSY and CDR2 is SAAADI. The CDR3 runs to 15 residues. V was clipped by 6 bases and J by 0 bases, with 14 bases between them. The CDR3 here is CASRRDHRANYGYTF. The CDR3 nucleotides read TGCGCCAGCAGACGGGACCACCGGGCTAACTATGGCTACACCTTC.

This clonotype came up a few times. This chain joins TRBV10-1 and TRBJ2-7; TRBD2 is a possible D gene (5 bases). Per germline, CDR1 WNHNN and CDR2 SYGVQD (reference sequence). The germline V and J ends were trimmed by 5 bases and 0 bases, with 14 bases remaining between them. The CDR3 has 15 amino acids. CDR3 sequence: CASSPCTGSSYEQYF. CDR3 coding DNA: TGCGCCAGCAGTCCCTGTACGGGGAGCTCCTACGAGCAGTACTTC.

The table lists this clonotype with many counts. This chain joins TRBV9 and TRBJ2-3, with 8 nucleotides matching TRBD1. J lost 1 base, V lost 0 bases, and 4 bases had no gene match. The CDR3 extends over 16 amino acids. The germline V gene has CDR1 SGDLS and CDR2 YYNGEE. The CDR3 region is CASSVGGGQGTDTQYF. DNA of the CDR3: TGTGCCAGCAGCGTAGGAGGGGGACAGGGCACAGATACGCAGTATTTT.

The chain carries TRBV19 and TRBJ1-1; D gene unclear. The CDR3 is made up of 13 amino acids. The germline V gene has CDR1 LNHDA and CDR2 SQIVND (reference sequence). V dropped 1 base and J dropped 8 bases, with 11 bases sitting between them. The CDR3 loop is CASSIAVGTEAFF. The CDR3 DNA is TGTGCCAGTAGTATAGCGGTGGGCACAGAAGCTTTCTTT.

Comment on this clonotype: A much larger clone differs by one base, so this may be a read error. The genes are TRBV7-2 and TRBJ2-1; 7 positions match TRBD2. Germline CDR1 reads SGHTA; CDR2 reads FQGNSA. The CDR3 runs to 14 residues. CDR3 in DNA: TGTGCCAGCAGCCCTTTGACTAGCTGGGATGAGCAGCTCTTC. Its protein is CASSPLTSWDEQLF.

This clonotype was detected once. The chain is built from TRBV11-3 and TRBJ2-1, with TRBD2 matching over 10 bases. In germline, CDR1 is SGHNT, CDR2 YENEEA. The CDR3 runs to 15 residues. The V gene end was trimmed by 5 bases and the J gene end by 9 bases; junction bases not matched to a gene: 10. CDR3 loop: CASSLLAGGRGEQFF. DNA for the CDR3: TGTGCCAGCAGCCTCTTAGCGGGAGGTCGGGGTGAGCAGTTCTTC.

The chain combines TRBV11-1 with TRBJ2-3; D may be TRBD1 (6 bases). CDR1 and CDR2 from the germline V gene are SGHAT and FQDESV (reference sequence). The V end lost 0 bases, the J end lost 6 bases, and 7 bases lay between the germline ends. CDR3 length: 13 amino acids. CDR3 sequence: CASSLAQGDTQYF. The CDR3 DNA reads as TGTGCCAGCAGCTTAGCGCAGGGGGATACGCAGTATTTT. The complete variable domain, with remaining parts taken from reference TRBV11-1 and TRBJ2-3, reads EAEVAQSPRYKITEKSQAVAFWCDPISGHATLYWYRQILGQGPELLVQFQDESVVDDSQLPKDRFSAERLKGVDSTLKIQPAELGDSAMYLCASSLAQGDTQYFGPGTRLTVL.

In DNA form, the CDR3 reads TGTGCCACCAGTGCCACCCCGGGACTAGCGGGAGATATTGGAGTGTACAATGAGCAGTTCTTC. As protein: CATSATPGLAGDIGVYNEQFF. The V call is TRBV24-1, the J call TRBJ2-1; 14 positions match TRBD2. CDR1 is KGHDR and CDR2 is SFDVKD in the germline V gene. The CDR3 is 21 residues long. After removal of 5 bases from V and 4 bases from J, the junction contained 18 bases not matched to a gene.

The chain couples TRBV19 to TRBJ1-6; D is unresolved. The CDR3 length is 11 residues. V dropped 6 bases and J dropped 8 bases, with 5 bases sitting between them. The V gene's germline CDR1 is LNHDA and CDR2 SQIVND (reference sequence). CDR3 in amino acids: CASRADSPLHF. DNA for the CDR3: TGTGCCAGTAGGGCCGATTCACCCCTCCACTTT.